Described below is a single T cell receptor (beta chain) sequence and its context. The data originate from a study of T cell changes during pregnancy in multiple sclerosis. The CDR3 spans 14 residues. V was pared by 1 base and J by 7 bases, with 4 bases of the junction left unmatched. Per the germline V gene, CDR1 is SGHRS and CDR2 is YFSETQ. The method was immunoSEQ multiplex PCR; TCRdb's version includes in-frame clones alone and lacks a portion of them. The sample lists tens of thousands of clones, around 92% occurring once. This clonotype originated in a female donor in good health, enrolled as a control in a pregnancy study. The source was peripheral blood, collected after pregnancy. V and J are TRBV5-1 and TRBJ1-5; 8 bases match TRBD1. The DNA for the CDR3 is TGCGCCAGCAGCTTGAGGCAGGGGGCCCAGCCCCAGCATTTT. Encoded protein: CASSLRQGAQPQHF.